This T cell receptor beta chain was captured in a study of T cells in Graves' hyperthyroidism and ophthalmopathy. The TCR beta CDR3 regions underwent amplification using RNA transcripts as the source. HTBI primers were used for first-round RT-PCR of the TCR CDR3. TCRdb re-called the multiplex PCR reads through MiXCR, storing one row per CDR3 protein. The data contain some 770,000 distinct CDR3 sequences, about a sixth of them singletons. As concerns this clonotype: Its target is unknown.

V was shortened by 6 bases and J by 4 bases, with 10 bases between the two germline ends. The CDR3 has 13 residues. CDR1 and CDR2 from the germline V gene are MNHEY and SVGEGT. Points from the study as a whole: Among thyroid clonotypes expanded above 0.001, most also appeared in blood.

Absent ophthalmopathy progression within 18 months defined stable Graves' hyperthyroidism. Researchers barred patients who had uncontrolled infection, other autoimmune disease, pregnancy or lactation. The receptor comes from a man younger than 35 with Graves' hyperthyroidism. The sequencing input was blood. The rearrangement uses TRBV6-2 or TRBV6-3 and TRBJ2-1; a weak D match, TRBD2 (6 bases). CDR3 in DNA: TGTGCCAGCAGGGAGGAGGGGTACAATGAGCAGTTCTTC. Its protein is CASREEGYNEQFF.